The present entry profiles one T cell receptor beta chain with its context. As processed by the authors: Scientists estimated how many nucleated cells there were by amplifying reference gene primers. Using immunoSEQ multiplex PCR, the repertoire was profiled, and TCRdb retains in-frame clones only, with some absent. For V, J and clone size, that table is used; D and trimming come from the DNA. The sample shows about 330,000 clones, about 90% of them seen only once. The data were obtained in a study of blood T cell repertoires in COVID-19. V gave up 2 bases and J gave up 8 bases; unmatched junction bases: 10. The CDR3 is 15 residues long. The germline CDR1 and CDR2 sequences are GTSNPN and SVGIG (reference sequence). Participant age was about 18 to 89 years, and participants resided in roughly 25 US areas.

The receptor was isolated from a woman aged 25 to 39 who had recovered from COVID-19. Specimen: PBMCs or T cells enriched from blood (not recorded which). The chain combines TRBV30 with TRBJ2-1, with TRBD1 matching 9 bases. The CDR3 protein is CAWSHSGQGVDEQFF. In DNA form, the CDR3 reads TGTGCCTGGAGTCACTCGGGACAGGGCGTGGATGAGCAGTTCTTC.